The 8 T cell receptor beta chains below were found in one sample sequenced in a study of T cell repertoires in cytomegalovirus infection. Antigens for these TCRs are unknown. Each CDR3 protein is one row after TCRdb ran MiXCR on the reads. The top ten clones hold about an eighth of a sample with some 800,000 distinct CDR3 sequences, about 30% of them seen once. This specimen was cultured CD8+ T cells from PBMCs, taken from culture after CMV antigen stimulation. These receptors were obtained from a human donor in good health (CMV status not recorded). Some clones in this sample may be carry-over from other donors' samples.

This clonotype turned up a few times. The CDR3 DNA reads as TGTGCCACCAGCAGAGAATTGCTATTGGAGACCCAGTACTTC. Encoded protein: CATSRELLLETQYF. V and J are TRBV15 and TRBJ2-5; no definite D call. Germline V lookup: CDR1 LNHNV, CDR2 YYDKDF (reference sequence). The CDR3 totals 14 residues. With 0 bases removed from V and 5 bases from J, the gap between germline ends came to 10 bases.

The chain has TRBV20-1 and TRBJ2-7; D not certain. There are 13 residues in the CDR3. Trimming stripped 3 bases from V and 0 bases from J, with 9 bases between. Germline loops: CDR1 DFQATT, CDR2 SNEGSKA (reference sequence). This CDR3 is CSASGSASYEQYF. The CDR3 DNA reads as TGCAGTGCTAGTGGCTCGGCCTCCTACGAGCAGTACTTC.

This clonotype was seen a handful of times. The chain employs TRBV24-1 and TRBJ2-2, with 9 positions matching TRBD1. The CDR3 spans 13 residues. The V and J ends lost 9 bases and 5 bases, in that order; junction bases with no gene match: 3. CDR1 and CDR2 (germline): KGHDR, SFDVKD. This CDR3 is CATRTGATGELFF. The DNA of the CDR3 is TGTGCCACCCGGACAGGGGCAACCGGGGAGCTGTTTTTT.

The gene calls are TRBV2 and TRBJ1-2; D perhaps matches TRBD1 (6 bases). CDR3 length equals 14 residues. V lost 8 bases and J 5 bases, leaving 18 bases between the germline ends. The germline CDR1 and CDR2 sequences are SNHLY and FYNNEI. This CDR3 is CASPKPGAAYGYTF. Written as DNA, the CDR3 is TGTGCCAGCCCCAAACCGGGGGCAGCTTATGGCTACACCTTC.

The J gene is TRBJ1-2, the V gene TRBV7-9; the match to TRBD1 covers 11 bases. V was clipped by 5 bases and J by 2 bases; unmatched bases: 10. The germline V gene encodes CDR1 SEHNR and CDR2 FQNEAQ (reference sequence). The CDR3 covers 17 residues. The chain's CDR3 is CASSPPDRGLWNYGYTF. The CDR3 nucleotides read TGTGCCAGCAGCCCGCCGGACAGGGGGCTTTGGAACTATGGCTACACCTTC.

The V call is TRBV7-8, the J call TRBJ2-7; 8 nucleotides line up with TRBD1. V shed 0 bases, J shed 0 bases, and the junction held 10 bases outside the gene matches. Germline V gene sequence: CDR1 SGHVS, CDR2 FQNEAQ. CDR3 length equals 18 residues. CDR3 region: CASSLAGGGQGASYEQYF. CDR3 coding DNA: TGTGCCAGCAGCTTAGCAGGCGGCGGTCAGGGGGCCTCCTACGAGCAGTACTTC.

The genes are TRBV4-1 and TRBJ2-1; D unresolved. The CDR3 has 12 residues. With 5 bases removed from V and 8 bases from J, the gap between germline ends came to 10 bases. Germline V gene data show CDR1 as MGHRA and CDR2 as YSYEKL. CDR3 residues: CASSGEAYEQFF. The CDR3 DNA reads TGCGCCAGCAGCGGAGAGGCCTATGAGCAGTTCTTC.

The rearrangement uses TRBV2 and TRBJ1-2, with 7 bases lining up with TRBD1. The CDR3 has 14 amino acids. V shed 6 bases, J shed 1 base, and the junction held 5 bases outside the gene matches. Germline V lookup: CDR1 SNHLY, CDR2 FYNNEI. CDR3 DNA sequence: TGTGCCAGCAGGGGGACAGACCTTAACTATGGCTACACCTTC. The encoded protein is CASRGTDLNYGYTF.